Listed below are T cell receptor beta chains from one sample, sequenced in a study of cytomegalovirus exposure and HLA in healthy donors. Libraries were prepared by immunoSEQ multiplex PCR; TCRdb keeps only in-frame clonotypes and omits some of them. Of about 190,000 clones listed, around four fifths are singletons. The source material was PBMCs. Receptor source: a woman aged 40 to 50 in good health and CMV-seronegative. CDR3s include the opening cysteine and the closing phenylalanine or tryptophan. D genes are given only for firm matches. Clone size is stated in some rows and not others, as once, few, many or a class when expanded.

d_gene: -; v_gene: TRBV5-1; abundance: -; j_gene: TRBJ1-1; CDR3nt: TGCGCCAGCAGCTTGGAAGCTTTGGGGGCGCAGAACACTGAAGCTTTCTTT; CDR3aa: CASSLEALGAQNTEAFF
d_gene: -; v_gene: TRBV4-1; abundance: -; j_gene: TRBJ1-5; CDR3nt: TGCGCCAGCAGCCAAGCGGGATTACAGAGCAATCAGCCCCAGCATTTT; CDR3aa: CASSQAGLQSNQPQHF
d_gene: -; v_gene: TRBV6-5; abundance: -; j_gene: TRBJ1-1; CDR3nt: TGTGCCAGCACTTCGGACAGATTATACACTGAAGCTTTCTTT; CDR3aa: CASTSDRLYTEAFF
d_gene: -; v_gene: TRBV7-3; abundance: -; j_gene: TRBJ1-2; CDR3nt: TGTGCCAGCAGCTTAAACAGAAACTATGGCTACACCTTC; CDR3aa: CASSLNRNYGYTF
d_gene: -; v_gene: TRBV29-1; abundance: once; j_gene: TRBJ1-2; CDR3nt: TGCAGCGTTGAAGTTTTCGGGTCCGGGGGCTACACCTTC; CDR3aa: CSVEVFGSGGYTF
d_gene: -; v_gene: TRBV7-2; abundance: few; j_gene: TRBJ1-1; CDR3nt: TGTGCCAGCAGCTTAGGACAGCTTACTTTGAACACTGAAGCTTTCTTT; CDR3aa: CASSLGQLTLNTEAFF
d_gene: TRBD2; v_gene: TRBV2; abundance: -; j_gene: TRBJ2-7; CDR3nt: TGTGCCAGCAGTCGGACTAGCGGGAACTACGAGCAGTACTTC; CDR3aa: CASSRTSGNYEQYF
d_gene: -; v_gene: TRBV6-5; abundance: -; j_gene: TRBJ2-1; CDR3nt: TGTGCCAGCAGTCCCAGGAAGACTACTTACAATGAGCAGTTCTTC; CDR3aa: CASSPRKTTYNEQFF
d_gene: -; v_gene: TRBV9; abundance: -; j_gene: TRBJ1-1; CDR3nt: TGTGCCAGCAGCGCCCCCCCAGGCGAAGCTTTCTTT; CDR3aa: CASSAPPGEAFF
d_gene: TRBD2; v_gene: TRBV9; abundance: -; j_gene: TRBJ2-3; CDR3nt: TGTGCCAGCACCCCTGGGGGGGGGATAGGAGATACGCAGTATTTT; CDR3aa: CASTPGGGIGDTQYF
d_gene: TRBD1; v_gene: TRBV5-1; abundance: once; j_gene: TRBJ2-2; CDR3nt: TGCGCCAGCAGCCAACCCAGAGGGGGCTTGAACACCGGGGAGCTGTTTTTT; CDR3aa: CASSQPRGGLNTGELFF
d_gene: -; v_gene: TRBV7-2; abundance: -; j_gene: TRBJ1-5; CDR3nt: TGTGCCAGCAGCTTAGGACGCGCAGGGGAACAGCCCCAGCATTTT; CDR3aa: CASSLGRAGEQPQHF
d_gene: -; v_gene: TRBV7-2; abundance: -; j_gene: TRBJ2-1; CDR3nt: TGTGCCAGCAGTTCTTTGGACTATGGCCACAATGAGCAGTTCTTC; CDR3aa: CASSSLDYGHNEQFF
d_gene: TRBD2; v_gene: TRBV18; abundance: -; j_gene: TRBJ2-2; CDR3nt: TGTGCCAGCTCAGGGACTACGGGGAACACCGGGGAGCTGTTTTTT; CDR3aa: CASSGTTGNTGELFF
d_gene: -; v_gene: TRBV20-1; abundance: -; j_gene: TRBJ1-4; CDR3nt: TGCAGTGCTTCCCGGGGGGAAAAACTGTTTTTT; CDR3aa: CSASRGEKLFF
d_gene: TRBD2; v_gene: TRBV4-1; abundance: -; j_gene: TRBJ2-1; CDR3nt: TGCGCCAGCAGCCAGGACGAGCTAGCGGCGACCTACAATGAGCAGTTCTTC; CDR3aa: CASSQDELAATYNEQFF
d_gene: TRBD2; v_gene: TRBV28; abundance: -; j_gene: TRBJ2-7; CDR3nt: TGTGCCAGCAGTCCGGGACTAGCGGGACACGAGCAGTACTTC; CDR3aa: CASSPGLAGHEQYF
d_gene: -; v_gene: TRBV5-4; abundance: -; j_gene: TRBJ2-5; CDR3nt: TGTGCCAGCAGCCCTGACAGTAAAGAGACCCAGTACTTC; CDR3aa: CASSPDSKETQYF
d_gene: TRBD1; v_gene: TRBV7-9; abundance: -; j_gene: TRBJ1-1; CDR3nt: TGTTCCAGCAGCCCCCCCGAGGGGACAGCCGTTAAGGCTGAAGCTTTCTTT; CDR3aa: CSSSPPEGTAVKAEAFF
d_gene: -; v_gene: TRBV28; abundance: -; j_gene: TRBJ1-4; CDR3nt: TGTGCCACTGGCCGGGGGGCTGCTAATGAAAAACTGTTTTTT; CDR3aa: CATGRGAANEKLFF
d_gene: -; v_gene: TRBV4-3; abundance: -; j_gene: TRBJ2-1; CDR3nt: TGCGCCAGCAGCCAAATAGGTGCTGCAGGCCTAATGGGCTCCTACAATGAGCAGTTCTTC; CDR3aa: CASSQIGAAGLMGSYNEQFF
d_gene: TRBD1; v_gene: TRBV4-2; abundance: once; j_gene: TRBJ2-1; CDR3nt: TGTGCCAGCAGCCAAGATGCGACAGGGGCTACCTACAATGAGCAGTTCTTC; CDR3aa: CASSQDATGATYNEQFF
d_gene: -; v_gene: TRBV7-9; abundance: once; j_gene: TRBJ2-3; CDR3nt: TGTGCCAGCAGCTTTGACGGGGCAGATACGCAGTATTTT; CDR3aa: CASSFDGADTQYF
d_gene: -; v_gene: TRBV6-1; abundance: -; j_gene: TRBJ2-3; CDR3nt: TGTGCCAGCAGGAACAGGGGCACAGATACGCAGTATTTT; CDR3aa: CASRNRGTDTQYF
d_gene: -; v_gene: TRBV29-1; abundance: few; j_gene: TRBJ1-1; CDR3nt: TGCAGCGCTGCACAGGGTATCACTGAAGCTTTCTTT; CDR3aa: CSAAQGITEAFF
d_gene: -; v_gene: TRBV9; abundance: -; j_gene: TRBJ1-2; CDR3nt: TGTGCCACCAAGGGGAATGGCTATGGCTACACCTTC; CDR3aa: CATKGNGYGYTF
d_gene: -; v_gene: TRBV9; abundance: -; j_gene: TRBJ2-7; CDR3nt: TGTGCCAGCAGCCCCACCCCCAGGACAGAATACGAGCAGTACTTC; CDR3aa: CASSPTPRTEYEQYF
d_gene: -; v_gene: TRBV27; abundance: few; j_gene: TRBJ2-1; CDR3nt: TGTGCCAGCGGCCTGGACAGCCCCCACAATGAGCAGTTCTTC; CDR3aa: CASGLDSPHNEQFF
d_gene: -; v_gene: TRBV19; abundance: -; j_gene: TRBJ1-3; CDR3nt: TGTGCCAGTAGTATAGCCGGACACCGTGGAAACACCATATATTTT; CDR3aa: CASSIAGHRGNTIYF
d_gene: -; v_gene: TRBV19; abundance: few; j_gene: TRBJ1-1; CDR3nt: TGTGCCAGTAGTATCTGGGCGCGGGGAACTGAAGCTTTCTTT; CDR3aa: CASSIWARGTEAFF
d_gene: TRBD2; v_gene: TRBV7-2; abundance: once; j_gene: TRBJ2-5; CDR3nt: TGTGCCAGCAGCTTAGTGGTCGGGAGGGCCGGAGAGACCCAGTACTTC; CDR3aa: CASSLVVGRAGETQYF
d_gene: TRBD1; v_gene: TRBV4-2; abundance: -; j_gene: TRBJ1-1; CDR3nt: TGTGCCAGCAGCCAAGATGGAAACAGGGGGCGTCAGACTGAAGCTTTCTTT; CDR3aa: CASSQDGNRGRQTEAFF
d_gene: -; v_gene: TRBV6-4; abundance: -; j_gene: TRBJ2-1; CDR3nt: TGTGCCAGCAGTGAAGGTTTAGGAGGCTATGAGCAGTTCTTC; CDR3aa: CASSEGLGGYEQFF
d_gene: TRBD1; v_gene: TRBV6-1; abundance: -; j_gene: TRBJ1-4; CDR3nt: TGTGCCAGCAGTGTGGGGCAGGGGGCGGGGGAAAAACTGTTTTTT; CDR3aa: CASSVGQGAGEKLFF
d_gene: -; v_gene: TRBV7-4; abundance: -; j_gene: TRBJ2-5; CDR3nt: TGTGCCAGCAGCTTAGCAGCCAGGAAAAAAGAGACCCAGTACTTC; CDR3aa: CASSLAARKKETQYF
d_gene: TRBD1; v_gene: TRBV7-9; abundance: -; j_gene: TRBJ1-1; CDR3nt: TGTGCCAGCAGCTCCGGGACAGCCTTGAACACTGAAGCTTTCTTT; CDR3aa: CASSSGTALNTEAFF
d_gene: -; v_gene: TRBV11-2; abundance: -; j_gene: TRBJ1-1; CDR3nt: TGTGCCAGCACCCCGACAGGCGCTAGGAGTACTGAAGCTTTCTTT; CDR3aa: CASTPTGARSTEAFF
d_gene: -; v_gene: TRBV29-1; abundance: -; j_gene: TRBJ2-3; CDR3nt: TGCAGCGTTCAGCGGAGGGCAGATACGCAGTATTTT; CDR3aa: CSVQRRADTQYF
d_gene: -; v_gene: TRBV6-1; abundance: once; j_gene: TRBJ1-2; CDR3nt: TGTGCCAGCAGTGAATCGTCTCCTAACTATGGCTACACCTTC; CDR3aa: CASSESSPNYGYTF
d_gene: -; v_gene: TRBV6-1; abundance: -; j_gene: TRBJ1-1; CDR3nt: TGTGCCAGCAGTGTAATTACCGCCTTGAGGCCTGAAGCTTTCTTT; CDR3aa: CASSVITALRPEAFF
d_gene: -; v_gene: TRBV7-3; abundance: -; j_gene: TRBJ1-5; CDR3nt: TGTGCCAGCAGCTTAACAGGGGGACAGCCCCAGCATTTT; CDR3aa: CASSLTGGQPQHF
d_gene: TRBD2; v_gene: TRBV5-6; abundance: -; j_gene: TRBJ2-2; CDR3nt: TGTGCCAGCAGCTGGACTAGCGAAGCCGGGGAGCTGTTTTTT; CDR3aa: CASSWTSEAGELFF
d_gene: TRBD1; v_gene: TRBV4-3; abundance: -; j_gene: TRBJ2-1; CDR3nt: TGCGCCAGCAGCCTGGGGAACAGGGGCTCCTACAATGAGCAGTTCTTC; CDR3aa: CASSLGNRGSYNEQFF
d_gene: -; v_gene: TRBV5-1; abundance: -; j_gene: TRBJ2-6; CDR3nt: TGCGCCAGCAGGCTGGCGGGCCCCGCCGGGGCCAACGTCCTGACTTTC; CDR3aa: CASRLAGPAGANVLTF
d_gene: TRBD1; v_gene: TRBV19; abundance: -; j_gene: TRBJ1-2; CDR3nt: TGTGCCAGTAGTGTAGACAGGGGAATTAGGTATGGCTACACCTTC; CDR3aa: CASSVDRGIRYGYTF
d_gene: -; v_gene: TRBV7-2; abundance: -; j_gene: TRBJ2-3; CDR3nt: TGTGCCAGCAGCTTAGGATTCATCAGCGCAGATACGCAGTATTTT; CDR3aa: CASSLGFISADTQYF
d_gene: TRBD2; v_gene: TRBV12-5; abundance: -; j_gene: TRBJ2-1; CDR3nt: TGTGCTAGTGGTTTACGACTAGCGGATCAAAATGAGCAGTTCTTC; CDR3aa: CASGLRLADQNEQFF
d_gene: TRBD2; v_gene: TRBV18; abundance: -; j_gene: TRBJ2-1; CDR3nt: TGTGCCAGCTCACCACGGACTAGCGGGAGTATTCCAGACAATGAGCAGTTCTTC; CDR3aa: CASSPRTSGSIPDNEQFF
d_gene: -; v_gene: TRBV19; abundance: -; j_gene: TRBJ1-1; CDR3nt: TGTGCCAGTAGTATGAGAGGGACTGAAGCTTTCTTT; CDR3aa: CASSMRGTEAFF
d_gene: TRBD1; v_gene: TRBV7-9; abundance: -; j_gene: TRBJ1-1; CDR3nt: TGTGCCAGCAGCTCACCCGACTCCAGACAGGGTGCTGAAGCTTTCTTT; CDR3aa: CASSSPDSRQGAEAFF
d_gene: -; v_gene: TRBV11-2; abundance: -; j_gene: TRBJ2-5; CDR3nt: TGTGCCAGCAGCTTAGTTCGCGATCAAGAGACCCAGTACTTC; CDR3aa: CASSLVRDQETQYF
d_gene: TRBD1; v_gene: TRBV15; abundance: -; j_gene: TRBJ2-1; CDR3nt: TGTGCCACCACCCAGGGGGTTAACCCCTACAATGAGCAGTTCTTC; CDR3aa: CATTQGVNPYNEQFF
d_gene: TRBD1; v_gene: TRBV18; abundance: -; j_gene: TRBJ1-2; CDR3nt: TGTGCCAGCTCACCGGGACAGGACAATGGCTACACCTTC; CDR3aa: CASSPGQDNGYTF
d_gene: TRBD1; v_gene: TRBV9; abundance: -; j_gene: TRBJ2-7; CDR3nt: TGTGCCAGCAGCGAGGGGACAGGGAATTACGAGCAGTACTTC; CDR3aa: CASSEGTGNYEQYF
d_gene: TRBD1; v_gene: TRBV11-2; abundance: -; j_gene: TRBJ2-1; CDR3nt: TGTGCCAGCAGCTTGGACCGGGACAGGGGTTACAATGAGCAGTTCTTC; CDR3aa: CASSLDRDRGYNEQFF